A selection of T cell receptor beta chains follows, all from one sample in a study of blood T cell repertoires in COVID-19. The data were produced by immunoSEQ multiplex PCR, yet TCRdb's version contains in-frame clones alone and is incomplete. Among about 220,000 clones, around 86% were seen once, and the ten largest hold about 2.2%. The material sequenced was peripheral blood. The receptors originated from a man aged 25 to 40 who had recovered from COVID-19. The CDR3 runs from the conserved cysteine through the conserved F or W.

>TRBJ2-1|TRBV7-6
CASSRTAGTGDDEQFF
>TRBJ2-5|TRBV2
CASNEGGETQYF
>TRBJ1-1|TRBV6-6
CASSRQGSEAFF
>TRBJ2-2|TRBV7-2
CASSSRTENPGELFF
>TRBJ1-2|TRBV24-1
CATSDFNREEEGYTF
>TRBJ1-3|TRBV6-5
CASSYSIVGRWDTIYF
>TRBJ2-5|TRBV10-3
CAVSGGVETQYF
>TRBJ2-5|TRBV5-1
CASSRDYQETQYF
>TRBJ2-7|TRBV11-2
CASSPRSRRSYEQYF
>TRBJ2-7|TRBV4-1
CASSQATGGHEQYF
>TRBJ2-1|TRBV6-4
CASSDSLGAEQFF
>TRBJ1-2|TRBV3-1/TRBV3-2
CASSQRTTGGSYGYTF
>TRBJ1-1|TRBV30
CAWSANIQVLEAFF
>TRBJ1-5|TRBV19
CASSSGLVGNQPQHF
>TRBJ2-7|TRBV29-1
CSFLPGQGIFEQYF
>TRBJ1-6|TRBV12-3/TRBV12-4
CASRKIEDSPLHF
>TRBJ2-6|TRBV19
CASSYWGAGGSGANVLTF
>TRBJ1-5|TRBV27
CASSRQGRANQPQHF
>TRBJ2-3|TRBV11-2
CASSFNPPGTGRTDTQYF
>TRBJ2-4|TRBV6-4
CASSETSDLNIQYF
>TRBJ2-3|TRBV7-9
CASSRRGGRPDTQYF
>TRBJ2-3|TRBV5-5
CASSLDSFTSTDTQYF
>TRBJ2-3|TRBV7-2
CASSSPGTDTQYF
>TRBJ2-3|TRBV9
CASSVGVSGDTDTQYF
>TRBJ2-3|TRBV3-1/TRBV3-2
CASSQDGQGGDTQYF
>TRBJ2-7|TRBV5-6
CASSSLGQPGYEQYF
>TRBJ2-5|TRBV24-1
CATSDLRDRTSQETQYF
>TRBJ1-2|TRBV5-5
CASSLSPTGTGNGYTF
>TRBJ1-4|TRBV5-6
CASSLVPGKLFF
>TRBJ1-3|TRBV7-9
CAAGRSGNTIYF